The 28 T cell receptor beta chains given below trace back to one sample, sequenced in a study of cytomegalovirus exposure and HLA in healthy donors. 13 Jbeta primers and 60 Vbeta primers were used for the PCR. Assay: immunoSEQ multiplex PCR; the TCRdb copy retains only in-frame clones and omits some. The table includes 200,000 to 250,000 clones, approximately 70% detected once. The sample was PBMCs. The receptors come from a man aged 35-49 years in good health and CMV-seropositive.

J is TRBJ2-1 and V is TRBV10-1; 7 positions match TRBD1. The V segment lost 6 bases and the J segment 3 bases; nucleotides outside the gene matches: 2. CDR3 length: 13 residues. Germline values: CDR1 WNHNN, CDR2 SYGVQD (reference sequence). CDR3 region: CASRRDSYNEQFF. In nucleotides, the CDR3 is TGCGCCAGCAGGAGGGACAGCTACAATGAGCAGTTCTTC.

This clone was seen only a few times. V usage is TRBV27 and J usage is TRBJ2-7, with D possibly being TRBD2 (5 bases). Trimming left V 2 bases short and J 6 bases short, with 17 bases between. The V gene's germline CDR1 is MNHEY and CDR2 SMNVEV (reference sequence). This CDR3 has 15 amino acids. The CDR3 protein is CASSLRRGQDSEQYF. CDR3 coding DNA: TGTGCCAGCAGTTTAAGACGGGGTCAGGATAGCGAGCAGTACTTC.

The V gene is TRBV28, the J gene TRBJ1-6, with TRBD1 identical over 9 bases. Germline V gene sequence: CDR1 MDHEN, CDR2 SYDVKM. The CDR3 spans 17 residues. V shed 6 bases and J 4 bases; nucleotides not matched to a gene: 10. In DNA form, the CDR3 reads TGTGCCAGCAGGCTGAGGACAGGGGCGATTTATAATTCACCCCTCCACTTT. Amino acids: CASRLRTGAIYNSPLHF.

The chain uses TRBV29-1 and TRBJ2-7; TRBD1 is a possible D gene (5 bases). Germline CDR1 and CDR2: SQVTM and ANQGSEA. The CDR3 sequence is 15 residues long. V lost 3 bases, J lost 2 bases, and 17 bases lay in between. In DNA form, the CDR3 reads TGCAGCGTTGAGTTACAGGCGGCGCCTACCTACGAGCAGTACTTC. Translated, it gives CSVELQAAPTYEQYF.

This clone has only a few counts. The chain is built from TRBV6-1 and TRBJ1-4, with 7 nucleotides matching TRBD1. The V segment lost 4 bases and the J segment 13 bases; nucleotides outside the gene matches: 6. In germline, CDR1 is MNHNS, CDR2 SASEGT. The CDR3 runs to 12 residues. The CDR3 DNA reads TGTGCCAGCAGTGTGCAGGGGGTAGGACTGTTTTTT. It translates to CASSVQGVGLFF.

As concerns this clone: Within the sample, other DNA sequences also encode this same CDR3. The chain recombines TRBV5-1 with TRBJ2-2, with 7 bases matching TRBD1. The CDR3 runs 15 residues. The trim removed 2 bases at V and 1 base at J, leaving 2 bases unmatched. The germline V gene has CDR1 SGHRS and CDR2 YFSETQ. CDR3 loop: CASSLGTVNTGELFF. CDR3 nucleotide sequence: TGCGCCAGCAGCTTAGGGACAGTGAACACCGGGGAGCTGTTTTTT.

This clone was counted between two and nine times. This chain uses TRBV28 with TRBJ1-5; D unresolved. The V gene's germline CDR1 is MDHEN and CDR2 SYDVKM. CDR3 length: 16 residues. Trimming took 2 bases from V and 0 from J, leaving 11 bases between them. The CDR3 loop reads CASSLGLLYSNQPQHF. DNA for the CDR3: TGTGCCAGCAGTTTAGGCTTGCTTTATAGCAATCAGCCCCAGCATTTT. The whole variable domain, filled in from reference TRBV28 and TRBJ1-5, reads DVKVTQSSRYLVKRTGEKVFLECVQDMDHENMFWYRQDPGLGLRLIYFSYDVKMKEKGDIPEGYSVSREKKERFSLILESASTNQTSMYLCASSLGLLYSNQPQHFGDGTRLSIL.

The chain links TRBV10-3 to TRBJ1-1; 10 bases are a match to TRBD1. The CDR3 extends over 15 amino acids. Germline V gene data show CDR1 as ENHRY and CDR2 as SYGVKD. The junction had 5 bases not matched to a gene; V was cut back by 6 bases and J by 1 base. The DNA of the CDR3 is TGTGCCATCAGGGGGACAGGGGCCCGGAACACTGAAGCTTTCTTT. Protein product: CAIRGTGARNTEAFF.

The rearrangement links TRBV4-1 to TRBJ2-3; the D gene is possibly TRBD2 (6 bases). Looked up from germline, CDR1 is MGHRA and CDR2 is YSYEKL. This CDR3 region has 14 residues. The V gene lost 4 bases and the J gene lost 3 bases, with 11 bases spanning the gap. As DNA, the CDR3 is TGCGCCAGCAGCCCAACGGCGGGGACAGATACGCAGTATTTT. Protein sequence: CASSPTAGTDTQYF.

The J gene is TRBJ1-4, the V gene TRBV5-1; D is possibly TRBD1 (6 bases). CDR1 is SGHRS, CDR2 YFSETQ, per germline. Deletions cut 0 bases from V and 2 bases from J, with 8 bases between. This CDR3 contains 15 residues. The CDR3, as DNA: TGCGCCAGCAGCTTGGGGGGGCGGACTAATGAAAAACTGTTTTTT. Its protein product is CASSLGGRTNEKLFF.

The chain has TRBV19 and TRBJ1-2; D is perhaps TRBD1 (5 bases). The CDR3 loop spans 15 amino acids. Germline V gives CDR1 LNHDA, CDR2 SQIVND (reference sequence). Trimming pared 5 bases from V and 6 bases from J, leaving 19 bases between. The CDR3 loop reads CASSGTGEAINGYTF. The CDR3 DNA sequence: TGTGCCAGTAGTGGCACGGGGGAGGCTATCAATGGCTACACCTTC.

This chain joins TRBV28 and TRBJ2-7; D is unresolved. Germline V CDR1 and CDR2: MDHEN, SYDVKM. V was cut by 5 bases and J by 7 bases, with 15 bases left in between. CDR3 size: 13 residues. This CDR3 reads CASSPPVVWEQYF. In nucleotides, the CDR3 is TGTGCCAGCAGTCCCCCGGTCGTATGGGAGCAGTACTTC.

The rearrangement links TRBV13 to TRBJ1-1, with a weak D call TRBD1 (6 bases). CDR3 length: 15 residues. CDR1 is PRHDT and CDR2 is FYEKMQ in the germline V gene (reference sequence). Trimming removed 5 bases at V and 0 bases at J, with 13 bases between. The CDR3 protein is CASSEGQRLNTEAFF. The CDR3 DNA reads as TGTGCCAGCAGCGAAGGACAGAGATTGAACACTGAAGCTTTCTTT.

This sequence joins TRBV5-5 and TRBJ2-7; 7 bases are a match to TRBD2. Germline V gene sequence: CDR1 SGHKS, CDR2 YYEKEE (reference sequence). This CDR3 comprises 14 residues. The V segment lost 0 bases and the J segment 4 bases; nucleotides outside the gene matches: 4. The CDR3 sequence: CASSLAGRGYEQYF. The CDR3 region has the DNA TGTGCCAGCAGCTTGGCGGGGCGGGGGTACGAGCAGTACTTC.

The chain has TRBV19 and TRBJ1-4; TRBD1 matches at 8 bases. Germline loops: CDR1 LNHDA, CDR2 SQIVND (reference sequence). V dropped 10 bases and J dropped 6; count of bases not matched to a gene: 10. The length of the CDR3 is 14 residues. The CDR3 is CATGTGTGYEKLFF. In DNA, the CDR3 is TGTGCCACCGGAACCGGGACAGGCTATGAAAAACTGTTTTTT.

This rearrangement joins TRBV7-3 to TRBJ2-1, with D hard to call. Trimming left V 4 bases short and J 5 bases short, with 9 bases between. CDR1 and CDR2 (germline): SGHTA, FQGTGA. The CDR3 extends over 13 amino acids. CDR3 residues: CASSSIVDNEQFF. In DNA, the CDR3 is TGTGCCAGCAGCTCGATAGTAGACAATGAGCAGTTCTTC.

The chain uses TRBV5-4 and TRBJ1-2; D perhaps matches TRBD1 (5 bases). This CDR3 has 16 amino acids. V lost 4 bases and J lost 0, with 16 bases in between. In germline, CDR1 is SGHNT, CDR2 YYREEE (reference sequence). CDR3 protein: CASSRRDSGANYGYTF. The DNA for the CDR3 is TGTGCCAGCAGCAGACGCGACAGTGGGGCTAACTATGGCTACACCTTC.

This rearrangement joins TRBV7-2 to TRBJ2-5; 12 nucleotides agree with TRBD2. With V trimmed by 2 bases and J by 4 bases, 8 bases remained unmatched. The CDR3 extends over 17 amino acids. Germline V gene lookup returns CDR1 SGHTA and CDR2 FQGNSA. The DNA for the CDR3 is TGTGCCAGCAGCTTACGATCTAGCGGGGGGGCCGGAGAGACCCAGTACTTC. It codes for CASSLRSSGGAGETQYF.

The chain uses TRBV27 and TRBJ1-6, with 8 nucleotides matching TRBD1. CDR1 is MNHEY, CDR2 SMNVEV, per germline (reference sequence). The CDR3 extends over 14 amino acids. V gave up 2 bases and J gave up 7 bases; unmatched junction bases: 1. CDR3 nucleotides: TGTGCCAGCAGTTTAGACAGGGGCAATTCACCCCTCCACTTT. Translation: CASSLDRGNSPLHF.

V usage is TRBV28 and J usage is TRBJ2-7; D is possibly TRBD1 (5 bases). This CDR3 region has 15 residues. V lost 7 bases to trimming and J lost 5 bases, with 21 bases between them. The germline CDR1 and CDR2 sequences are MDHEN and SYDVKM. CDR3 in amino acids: CASISWGSLPNEQYF. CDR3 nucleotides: TGTGCCAGCATCTCCTGGGGCAGCCTCCCCAACGAGCAGTACTTC.

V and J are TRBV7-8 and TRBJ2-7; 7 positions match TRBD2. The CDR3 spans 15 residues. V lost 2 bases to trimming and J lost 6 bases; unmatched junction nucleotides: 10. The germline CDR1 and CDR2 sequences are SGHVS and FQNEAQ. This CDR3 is CASSLREGGLSEQYF. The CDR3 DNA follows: TGTGCCAGCAGCTTAAGGGAGGGAGGGTTATCCGAGCAGTACTTC.

This CDR3 is CAIGAGGTDTQYF. The DNA of the CDR3 is TGTGCCATCGGCGCGGGGGGCACAGATACGCAGTATTTT. This chain uses TRBV10-3 with TRBJ2-3, with 7 bases lining up with TRBD2. The CDR3 consists of 13 residues. Germline CDR1 is ENHRY and CDR2 is SYGVKD. V shed 8 bases, J shed 1 base, and the junction held 3 bases outside the gene matches.

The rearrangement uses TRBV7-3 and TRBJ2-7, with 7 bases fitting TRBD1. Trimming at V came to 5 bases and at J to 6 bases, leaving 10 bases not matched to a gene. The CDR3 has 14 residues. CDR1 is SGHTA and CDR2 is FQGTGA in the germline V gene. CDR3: CASSAGTVVGEQYF. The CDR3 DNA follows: TGTGCCAGCAGCGCCGGGACAGTCGTTGGCGAGCAGTACTTC.

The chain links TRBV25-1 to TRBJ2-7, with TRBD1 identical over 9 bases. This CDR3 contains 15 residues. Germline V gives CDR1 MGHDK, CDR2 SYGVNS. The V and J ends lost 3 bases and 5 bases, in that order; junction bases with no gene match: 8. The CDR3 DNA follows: TGTGCCAGCAGTGACCATCCGGGACAGGGCCACGAGCAGTACTTC. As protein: CASSDHPGQGHEQYF.

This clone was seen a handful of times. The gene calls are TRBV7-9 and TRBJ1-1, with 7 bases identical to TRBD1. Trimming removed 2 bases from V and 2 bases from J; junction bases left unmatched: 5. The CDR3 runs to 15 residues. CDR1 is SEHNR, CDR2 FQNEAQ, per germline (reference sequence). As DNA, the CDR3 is TGTGCCAGCAGCTTATGGGACAGCCTAAACACTGAAGCTTTCTTT. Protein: CASSLWDSLNTEAFF.

CDR3 DNA sequence: TGTGCCAGCAGTTTAAGGCGGGGGCGTAACACCTTCACAGATACGCAGTATTTT. Translation: CASSLRRGRNTFTDTQYF. This sequence joins TRBV27 and TRBJ2-3; weak D call: TRBD2 (7 bases). Looked up from germline, CDR1 is MNHEY and CDR2 is SMNVEV (reference sequence). The V and J ends lost 2 bases and 2 bases respectively, with 20 bases between them. This CDR3 spans 18 amino acids.

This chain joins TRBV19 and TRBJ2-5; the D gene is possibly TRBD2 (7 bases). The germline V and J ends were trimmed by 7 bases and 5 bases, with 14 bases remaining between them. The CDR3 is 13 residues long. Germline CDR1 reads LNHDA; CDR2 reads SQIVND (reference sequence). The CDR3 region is CASKEQGGETQYF. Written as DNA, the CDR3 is TGTGCCAGTAAGGAACAGGGAGGGGAGACCCAGTACTTC. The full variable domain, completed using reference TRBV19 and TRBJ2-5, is DGGITQSPKYLFRKEGQNVTLSCEQNLNHDAMYWYRQDPGQGLRLIYYSQIVNDFQKGDIAEGYSVSREKKESFPLTVTSAQKNPTAFYLCASKEQGGETQYFGPGTRLLVL.

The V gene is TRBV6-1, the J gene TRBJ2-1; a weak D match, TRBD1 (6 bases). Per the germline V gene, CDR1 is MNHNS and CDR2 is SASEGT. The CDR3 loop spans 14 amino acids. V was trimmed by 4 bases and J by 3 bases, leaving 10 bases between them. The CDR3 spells CASSADSYYNEQFF. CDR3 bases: TGTGCCAGCAGTGCGGACAGTTACTACAATGAGCAGTTCTTC.